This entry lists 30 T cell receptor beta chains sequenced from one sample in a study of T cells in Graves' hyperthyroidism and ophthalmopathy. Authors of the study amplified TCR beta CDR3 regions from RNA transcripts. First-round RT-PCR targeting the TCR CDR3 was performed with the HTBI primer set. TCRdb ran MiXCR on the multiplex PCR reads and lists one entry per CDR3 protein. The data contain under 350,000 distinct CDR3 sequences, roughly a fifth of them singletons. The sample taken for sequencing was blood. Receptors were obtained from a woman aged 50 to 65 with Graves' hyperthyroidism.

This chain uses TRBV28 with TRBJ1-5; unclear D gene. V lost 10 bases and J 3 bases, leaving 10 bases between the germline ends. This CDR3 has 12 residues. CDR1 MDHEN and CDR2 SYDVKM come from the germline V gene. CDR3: CAIRPNNQPQHF. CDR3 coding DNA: TGTGCCATCCGGCCAAACAATCAGCCCCAGCATTTT. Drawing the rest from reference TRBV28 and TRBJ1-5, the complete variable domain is DVKVTQSSRYLVKRTGEKVFLECVQDMDHENMFWYRQDPGLGLRLIYFSYDVKMKEKGDIPEGYSVSREKKERFSLILESASTNQTSMYLCAIRPNNQPQHFGDGTRLSIL.

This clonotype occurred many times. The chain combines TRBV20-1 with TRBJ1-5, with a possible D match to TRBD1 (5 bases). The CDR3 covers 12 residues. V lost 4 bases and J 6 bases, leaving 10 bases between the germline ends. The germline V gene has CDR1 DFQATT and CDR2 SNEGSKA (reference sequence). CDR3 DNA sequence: TGCAGTGCTAAGAGGGGAGGTCAGCCCCAGCATTTT. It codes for CSAKRGGQPQHF.

Here the CDR3 DNA reads TGTGCCAGCAGCTTAGACAGAATCCAGCCCCAGCATTTT. Its translation: CASSLDRIQPQHF. V usage is TRBV11-2 and J usage is TRBJ1-5; D gene ambiguous. CDR1 is SGHAT and CDR2 is FQNNGV in the germline V gene. The CDR3 runs 13 residues. V dropped 0 bases and J dropped 7 bases, with 7 bases sitting between them.

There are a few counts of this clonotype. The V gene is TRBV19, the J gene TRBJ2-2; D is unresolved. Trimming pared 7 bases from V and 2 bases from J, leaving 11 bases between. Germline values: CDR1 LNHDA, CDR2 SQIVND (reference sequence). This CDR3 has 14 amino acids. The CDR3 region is CASMGHHNTGELFF. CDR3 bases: TGTGCCAGTATGGGTCACCACAACACCGGGGAGCTGTTTTTT. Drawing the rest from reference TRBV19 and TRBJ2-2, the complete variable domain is DGGITQSPKYLFRKEGQNVTLSCEQNLNHDAMYWYRQDPGQGLRLIYYSQIVNDFQKGDIAEGYSVSREKKESFPLTVTSAQKNPTAFYLCASMGHHNTGELFFGEGSRLTVL.

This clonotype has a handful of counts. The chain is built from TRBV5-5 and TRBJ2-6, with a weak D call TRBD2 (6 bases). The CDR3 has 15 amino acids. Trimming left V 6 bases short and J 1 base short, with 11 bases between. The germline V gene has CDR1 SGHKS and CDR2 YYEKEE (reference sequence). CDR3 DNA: TGTGCCAGCACCTTTGGAGGGTCTGGGGCCAACGTCCTGACTTTC. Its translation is CASTFGGSGANVLTF.

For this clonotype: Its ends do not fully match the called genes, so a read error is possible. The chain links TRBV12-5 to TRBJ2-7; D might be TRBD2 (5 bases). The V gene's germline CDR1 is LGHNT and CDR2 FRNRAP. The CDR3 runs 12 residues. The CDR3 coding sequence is TGTGCTAGTGGTTTGTCGGAGGACGAGCGGTACTTC. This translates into CASGLSEDERYF.

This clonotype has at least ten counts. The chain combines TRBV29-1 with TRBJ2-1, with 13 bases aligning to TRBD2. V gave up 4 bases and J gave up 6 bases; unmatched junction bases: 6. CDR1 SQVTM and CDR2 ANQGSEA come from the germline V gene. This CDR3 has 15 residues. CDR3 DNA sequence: TGCAGCGTTGGGACTAGCGGGAGTATAGGCAATGAGCAGTTCTTC. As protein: CSVGTSGSIGNEQFF.

The DNA for the CDR3 is TGCAGTGCTAGTAAGGGGGGCAATCAGCCCCAGCATTTT. It encodes CSASKGGNQPQHF. The rearrangement uses TRBV20-1 and TRBJ1-5; perhaps TRBD1 as D (6 bases). CDR1 DFQATT and CDR2 SNEGSKA come from the germline V gene (reference sequence). V was shortened by 3 bases and J by 2 bases, with 8 bases between the two germline ends. The CDR3 covers 13 residues.

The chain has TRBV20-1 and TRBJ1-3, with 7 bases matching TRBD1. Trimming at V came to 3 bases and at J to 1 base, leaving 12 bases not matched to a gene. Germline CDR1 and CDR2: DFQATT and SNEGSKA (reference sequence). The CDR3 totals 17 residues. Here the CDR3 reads CSARGTAPLLSGNTIYF. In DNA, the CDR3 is TGCAGTGCTAGGGGGACAGCGCCACTACTGTCTGGAAACACCATATATTTT.

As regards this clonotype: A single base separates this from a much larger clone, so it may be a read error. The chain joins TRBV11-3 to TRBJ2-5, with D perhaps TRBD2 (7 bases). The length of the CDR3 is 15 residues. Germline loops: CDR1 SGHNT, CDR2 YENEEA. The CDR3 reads CASTILRGGQGTQYF. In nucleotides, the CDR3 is TGTGCCAGCACCATATTGAGGGGGGGACAAGGGACCCAGTACTTC.

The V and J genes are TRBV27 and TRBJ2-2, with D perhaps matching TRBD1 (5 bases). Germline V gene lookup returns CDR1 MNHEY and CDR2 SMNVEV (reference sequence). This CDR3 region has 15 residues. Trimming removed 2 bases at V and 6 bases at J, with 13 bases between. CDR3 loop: CASSLNRRPAGELFF. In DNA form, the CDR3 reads TGTGCCAGCAGTTTAAACAGGCGTCCAGCCGGGGAGCTGTTTTTT.

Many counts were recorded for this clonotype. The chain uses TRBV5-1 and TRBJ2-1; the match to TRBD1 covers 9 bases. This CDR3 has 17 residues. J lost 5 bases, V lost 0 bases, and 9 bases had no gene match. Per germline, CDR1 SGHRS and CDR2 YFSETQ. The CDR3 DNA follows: TGCGCCAGCAGCTTGGCCTCAGTAGGACAGGGGCACAATGAGCAGTTCTTC. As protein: CASSLASVGQGHNEQFF.

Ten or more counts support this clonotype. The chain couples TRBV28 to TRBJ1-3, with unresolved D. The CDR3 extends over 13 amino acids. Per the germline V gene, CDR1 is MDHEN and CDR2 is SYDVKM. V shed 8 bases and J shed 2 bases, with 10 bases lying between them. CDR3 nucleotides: TGTGCCAGCGAAGCTTCGACTGGAAACACCATATATTTT. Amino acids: CASEASTGNTIYF.

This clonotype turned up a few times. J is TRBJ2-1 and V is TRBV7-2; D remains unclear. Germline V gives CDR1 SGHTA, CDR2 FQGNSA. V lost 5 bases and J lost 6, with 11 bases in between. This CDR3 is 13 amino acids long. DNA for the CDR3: TGTGCCAGCAGCCCCTACATTAGCAATGAGCAGTTCTTC. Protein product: CASSPYISNEQFF.

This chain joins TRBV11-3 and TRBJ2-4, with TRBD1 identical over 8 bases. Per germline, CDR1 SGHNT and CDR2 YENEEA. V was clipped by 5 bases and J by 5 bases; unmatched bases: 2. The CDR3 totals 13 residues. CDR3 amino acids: CASSGGQENIQYF. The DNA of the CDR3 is TGTGCCAGCAGCGGGGGACAGGAAAACATTCAGTACTTC.

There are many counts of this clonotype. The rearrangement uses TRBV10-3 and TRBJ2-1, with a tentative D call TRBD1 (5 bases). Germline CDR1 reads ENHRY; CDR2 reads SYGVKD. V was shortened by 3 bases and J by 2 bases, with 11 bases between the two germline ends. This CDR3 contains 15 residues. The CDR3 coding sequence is TGTGCCATCAGTGACGGTCAGGGTGCCTACAATGAGCAGTTCTTC. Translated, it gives CAISDGQGAYNEQFF.

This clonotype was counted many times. CDR3 protein: CASRDLSGNTIYF. In nucleotides, the CDR3 is TGTGCCAGCAGGGACCTCTCTGGAAACACCATATATTTT. The chain joins TRBV6-1 to TRBJ1-3; no firm D call. This CDR3 is 13 amino acids long. Per germline, CDR1 MNHNS and CDR2 SASEGT. Trimming shortened V by 6 bases and J by 0 bases, and 6 bases separated the two germline ends.

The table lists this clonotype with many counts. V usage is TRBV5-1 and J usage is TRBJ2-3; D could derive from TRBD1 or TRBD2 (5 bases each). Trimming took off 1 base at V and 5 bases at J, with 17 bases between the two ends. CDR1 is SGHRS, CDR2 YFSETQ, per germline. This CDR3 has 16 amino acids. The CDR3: CASSLFGGEGQDTQYF. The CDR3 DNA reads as TGCGCCAGCAGCTTGTTTGGGGGAGAGGGCCAAGATACGCAGTATTTT.

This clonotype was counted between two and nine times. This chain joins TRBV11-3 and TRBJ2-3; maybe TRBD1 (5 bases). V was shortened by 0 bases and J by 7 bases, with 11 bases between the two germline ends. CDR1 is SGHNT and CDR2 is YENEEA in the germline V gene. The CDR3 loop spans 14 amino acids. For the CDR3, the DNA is TGTGCCAGCAGCTTAGAAGGGGTTGGGCATACGCAGTATTTT. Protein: CASSLEGVGHTQYF.

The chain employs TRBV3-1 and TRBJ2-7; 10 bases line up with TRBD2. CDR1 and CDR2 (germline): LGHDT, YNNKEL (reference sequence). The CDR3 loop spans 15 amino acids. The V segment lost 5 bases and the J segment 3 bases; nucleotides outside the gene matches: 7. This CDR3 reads CASSGRLAGNYEQYF. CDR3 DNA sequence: TGTGCCAGCAGCGGACGACTAGCGGGTAACTACGAGCAGTACTTC.

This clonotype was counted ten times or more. The CDR3 region has the DNA TGTGCCAGCAGCTTATGGACTAGCGGGCTAAATGAGCAGTTCTTC. This translates into CASSLWTSGLNEQFF. The rearrangement links TRBV7-2 to TRBJ2-1; TRBD2 agrees at 11 bases. V shed 2 bases, J shed 7 bases, and the junction held 4 bases outside the gene matches. The CDR3 has 15 amino acids. Germline CDR1 and CDR2: SGHTA and FQGNSA.

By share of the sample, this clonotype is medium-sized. The CDR3 loop reads CASSSGQGSLNEQYF. The CDR3 DNA follows: TGTGCCAGCAGCTCGGGACAGGGCAGTTTGAACGAGCAGTACTTC. The chain is built from TRBV7-9 and TRBJ2-7; 9 bases are shared with TRBD1. The CDR3 consists of 15 residues. J lost 5 bases, V lost 4 bases, and 9 bases had no gene match. Germline CDR1 is SEHNR and CDR2 is FQNEAQ (reference sequence). The variable domain in full, with the rest retrieved from reference TRBV7-9 and TRBJ2-7, is DTGVSQNPRHKITKRGQNVTFRCDPISEHNRLYWYRQTLGQGPEFLTYFQNEAQLEKSRLLSDRFSAERPKGSFSTLEIQRTEQGDSAMYLCASSSGQGSLNEQYFGPGTRLTVT.

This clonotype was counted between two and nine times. The CDR3 DNA reads TGTGCCAGCAGTGAACCCCAGCACGGGGGCGTTGAGCAGTTCTTC. It specifies CASSEPQHGGVEQFF. The chain uses TRBV25-1 and TRBJ2-1, with D perhaps matching TRBD1 or TRBD2 (6 bases each). The CDR3 totals 15 residues. Trimming removed 2 bases from V and 9 bases from J, with 17 bases in between. CDR1 is MGHDK and CDR2 is SYGVNS in the germline V gene.

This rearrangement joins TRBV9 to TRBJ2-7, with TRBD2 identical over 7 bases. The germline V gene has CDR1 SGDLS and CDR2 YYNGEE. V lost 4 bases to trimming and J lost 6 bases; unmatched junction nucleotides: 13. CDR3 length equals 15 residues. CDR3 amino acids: CASSSTGGSPSEQYF. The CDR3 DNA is TGTGCCAGCAGCTCGACGGGAGGTTCCCCTAGCGAGCAGTACTTC.

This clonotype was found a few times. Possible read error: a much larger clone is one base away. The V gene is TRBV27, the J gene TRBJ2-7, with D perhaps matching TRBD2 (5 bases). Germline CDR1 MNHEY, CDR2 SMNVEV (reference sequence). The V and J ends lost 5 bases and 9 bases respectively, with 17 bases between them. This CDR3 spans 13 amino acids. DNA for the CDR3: TGTGCCAGCAGTCCACCCCTGCGTGGAGGGCAGTACTTC. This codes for CASSPPLRGGQYF.

The CDR3: CASSGTINYGYTF. The CDR3 DNA follows: TGTGCCAGCAGTGGAACCATCAACTATGGCTACACCTTC. The chain carries TRBV6-1 and TRBJ1-2; no reliable D call. Germline loops: CDR1 MNHNS, CDR2 SASEGT. CDR3 length: 13 residues. V was shortened by 4 bases and J by 2 bases, with 8 bases between the two germline ends.

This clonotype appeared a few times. CDR3 DNA sequence: TGTGCCAGCAGCCCTAATAACTGGGGCACAGATACGCAGTATTTT. Translating it yields CASSPNNWGTDTQYF. The chain joins TRBV13 to TRBJ2-3; D is undetermined. The CDR3 covers 15 residues. Germline CDR1 PRHDT, CDR2 FYEKMQ (reference sequence). Trimming took off 5 bases at V and 1 base at J, with 13 bases between the two ends.

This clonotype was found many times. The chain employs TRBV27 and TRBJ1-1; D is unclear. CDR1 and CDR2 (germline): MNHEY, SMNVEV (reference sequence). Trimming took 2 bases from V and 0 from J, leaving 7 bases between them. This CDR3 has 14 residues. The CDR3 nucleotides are TGTGCCAGCAGTTTAGCTGGGATGAACACTGAAGCTTTCTTT. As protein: CASSLAGMNTEAFF.

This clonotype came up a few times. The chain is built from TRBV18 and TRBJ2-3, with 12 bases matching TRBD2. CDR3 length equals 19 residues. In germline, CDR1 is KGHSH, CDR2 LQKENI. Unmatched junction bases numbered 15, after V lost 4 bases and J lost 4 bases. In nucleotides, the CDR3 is TGTGCCAGCTCACTTTCTCAGACTAGCGGGAGTTGGGGACCAGATACGCAGTATTTT. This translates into CASSLSQTSGSWGPDTQYF.

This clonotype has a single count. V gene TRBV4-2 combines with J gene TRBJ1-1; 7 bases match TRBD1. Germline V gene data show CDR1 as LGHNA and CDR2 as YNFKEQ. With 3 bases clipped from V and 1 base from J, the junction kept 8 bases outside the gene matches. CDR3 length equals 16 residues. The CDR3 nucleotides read TGTGCCAGCAGCCAGAATGACAGGGACGGGAACACTGAAGCTTTCTTT. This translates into CASSQNDRDGNTEAFF.